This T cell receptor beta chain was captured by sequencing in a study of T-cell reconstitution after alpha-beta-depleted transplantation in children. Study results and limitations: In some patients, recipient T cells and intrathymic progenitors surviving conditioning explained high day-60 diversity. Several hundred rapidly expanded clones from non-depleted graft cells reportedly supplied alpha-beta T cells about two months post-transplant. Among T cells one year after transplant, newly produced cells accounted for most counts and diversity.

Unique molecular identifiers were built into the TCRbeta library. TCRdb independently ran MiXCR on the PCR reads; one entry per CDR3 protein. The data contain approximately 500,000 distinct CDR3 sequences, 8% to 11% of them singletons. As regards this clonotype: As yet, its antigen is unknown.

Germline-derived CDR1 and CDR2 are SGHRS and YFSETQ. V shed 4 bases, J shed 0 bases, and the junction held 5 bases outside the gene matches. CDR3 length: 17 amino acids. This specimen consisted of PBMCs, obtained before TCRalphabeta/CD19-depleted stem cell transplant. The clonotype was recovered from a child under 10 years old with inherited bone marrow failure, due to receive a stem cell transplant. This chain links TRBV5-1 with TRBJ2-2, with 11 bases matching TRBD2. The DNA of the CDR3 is TGCGCCAGCAGCGCCACTAGCGGGAGAACGAACACCGGGGAGCTGTTTTTT. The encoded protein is CASSATSGRTNTGELFF. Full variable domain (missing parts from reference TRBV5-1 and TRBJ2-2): KAGVTQTPRYLIKTRGQQVTLSCSPISGHRSVSWYQQTPGQGLQFLFEYFSETQRNKGNFPGRFSGRQFSNSRSEMNVSTLELGDSALYLCASSATSGRTNTGELFFGEGSRLTVL.